This TCR beta chain was documented in a study of PD-1 blockade in classical Hodgkin lymphoma. Study-wide context: Patients were treated with nivolumab at 3 mg/kg, and this was given intravenously every 2 weeks.

Brentuximab vedotin exposure varied, and every patient relapsed after autologous stem cell transplantation. This table comes from immunoSEQ multiplex PCR, and its TCRdb copy is limited to in-frame clones, with some not included. The data contain about 21,000 clones, over 65% of them singletons. V gave up 1 base and J gave up 3 bases, with 11 bases separating them. CDR1 and CDR2 (germline): SGHDT, YYEEEE. The CDR3 is 14 amino acids. Regarding the study as a whole: Prior therapy or disease activity may underlie the repertoire differences, whose causes remain undefined.

With respect to this clone: Its antigen is unknown.

This sequence was found in a human donor with classical Hodgkin lymphoma. Sequencing was performed on peripheral blood mononuclear cells (PBMCs), taken at baseline. V usage is TRBV5-6 and J usage is TRBJ2-7; D is perhaps TRBD1 (5 bases). The CDR3 loop is CASSLLGLLYEQYF. The DNA for the CDR3 is TGTGCCAGCAGCTTGCTGGGGCTACTCTACGAGCAGTACTTC.